These 27 T cell receptor beta chains came from one sample sequenced in a study of T-cell memory formation after mild COVID-19. Each CDR3 protein gets one entry after TCRdb re-called the 5' RACE reads with MiXCR. The profile shows fewer than 450,000 distinct CDR3 sequences, 20% to 25% of them singletons. The specimen was PBMCs or a T cell subset sorted from them (not recorded which). The source is an adult woman who had mild COVID-19 (a few samples of this study predate the infection). Cell type and time point are not known.

The chain uses TRBV5-1 and TRBJ2-7; no firm D call. Germline-derived CDR1 and CDR2 are SGHRS and YFSETQ. This CDR3 is built from 12 residues. Trimming shortened V by 5 bases and J by 7 bases, and 13 bases separated the two germline ends. The CDR3 here is CASRGMRNEQYF. The CDR3 DNA sequence: TGCGCCAGCAGAGGGATGAGGAATGAGCAGTACTTC.

The CDR3 loop reads CATGKPDSTDTQYF. DNA of the CDR3: TGTGCCACGGGAAAACCCGACTCCACAGATACGCAGTATTTT. V usage is TRBV5-4 and J usage is TRBJ2-3; D might be TRBD2 (5 bases). Trimming took 9 bases from V and 2 from J, leaving 16 bases between them. CDR1 SGHNT and CDR2 YYREEE come from the germline V gene (reference sequence). The CDR3 has 14 residues.

The chain has TRBV14 and TRBJ1-3; D is possibly TRBD1 (6 bases). Trimming shortened V by 0 bases and J by 0 bases, and 9 bases separated the two germline ends. CDR1 is SGHDN, CDR2 FVKESK, per germline. The CDR3 is made up of 16 amino acids. The CDR3 loop reads CASSQDWGLSGNTIYF. The CDR3 DNA follows: TGTGCCAGCAGCCAAGATTGGGGGCTCTCTGGAAACACCATATATTTT.

This clonotype was observed a few times. The rearrangement uses TRBV7-6 and TRBJ2-3; D uncertain. The germline V and J ends were trimmed by 6 bases and 1 base, with 8 bases remaining between them. Germline assignment: CDR1 SGHVS and CDR2 FNYEAQ. CDR3 length equals 13 residues. The CDR3 nucleotides are TGTGCCAGCAGATCGGACCGCACAGATACGCAGTATTTT. Amino acid sequence: CASRSDRTDTQYF.

V is TRBV12-3 or TRBV12-4 and J is TRBJ2-3, with 12 bases lining up with TRBD2. This CDR3 is built from 17 residues. The V gene end was trimmed by 5 bases and the J gene end by 5 bases; junction bases not matched to a gene: 11. The CDR3, as DNA: TGTGCCAGCAGTCCCGGATGGCTAGCGGGGGGGGAAGATACGCAGTATTTT. Translation gives CASSPGWLAGGEDTQYF.

The chain recombines TRBV5-1 with TRBJ2-5, with D perhaps matching TRBD2 (5 bases). Germline-derived CDR1 and CDR2 are SGHRS and YFSETQ. This CDR3 is 13 amino acids long. Deletions cut 4 bases from V and 4 bases from J, with 11 bases between. CDR3 sequence (DNA): TGCGCCAGCAGCAGGGTGACTACAGAGACCCAGTACTTC. Translating gives CASSRVTTETQYF.

This clonotype was recorded a few times. The J gene is TRBJ1-1, the V gene TRBV2, with a possible D match to TRBD1 (6 bases). CDR3 length equals 15 residues. Trimming cost V 1 base and J 5 bases, with 14 bases left between them. Germline V CDR1 and CDR2: SNHLY, FYNNEI. The CDR3, as DNA: TGTGCCAGCAGTGAAGGTTTGGGGGCAAAAACTGAAGCTTTCTTT. It translates to CASSEGLGAKTEAFF.

The CDR3 loop reads CASSLGPKTVEQYF. CDR3 coding DNA: TGTGCCAGCAGTTTAGGTCCGAAGACCGTCGAGCAGTACTTC. V and J are TRBV27 and TRBJ2-7, with D uncertain. V shed 2 bases and J shed 6 bases, with 14 bases lying between them. Germline V gene data show CDR1 as MNHEY and CDR2 as SMNVEV (reference sequence). The CDR3 contains 14 residues.

The gene calls are TRBV9 and TRBJ2-5; the match to TRBD2 covers 8 bases. The V segment lost 0 bases and the J segment 5 bases; nucleotides outside the gene matches: 6. The CDR3 is made up of 15 amino acids. Germline V gives CDR1 SGDLS, CDR2 YYNGEE. The CDR3 DNA reads TGTGCCAGCAGCGTAGGACTAGCGTCCGGGGAGACCCAGTACTTC. It codes for CASSVGLASGETQYF.

The chain carries TRBV6-5 and TRBJ2-1, with a tentative D call TRBD2 (6 bases). Trimming took off 0 bases at V and 2 bases at J, with 14 bases between the two ends. CDR1 and CDR2 (germline): MNHEY, SVGAGI. The CDR3 runs 17 residues. The CDR3 region has the DNA TGTGCCAGCAGTTACTCGGGCCCGGGAGTGGCCTACAATGAGCAGTTCTTC. This codes for CASSYSGPGVAYNEQFF.

This clonotype was counted many times. The V and J genes are TRBV7-2 and TRBJ1-2; the match to TRBD1 covers 7 bases. The CDR3 has 15 residues. Germline V lookup: CDR1 SGHTA, CDR2 FQGNSA. V trimming: 3 bases; J trimming: 3 bases; junction bases outside the gene matches: 7. As DNA, the CDR3 is TGTGCCAGCAGCTTCAGCTTCGGACAGGACTATGGCTACACCTTC. This encodes CASSFSFGQDYGYTF. Variable domain in full (rest from reference TRBV7-2 and TRBJ1-2): GAGVSQSPSNKVTEKGKDVELRCDPISGHTALYWYRQSLGQGLEFLIYFQGNSAPDKSGLPSDRFSAERTGGSVSTLTIQRTQQEDSAVYLCASSFSFGQDYGYTFGSGTRLTVV.

This clonotype was observed a few times. This chain uses TRBV20-1 with TRBJ2-7, with TRBD2 matching over 7 bases. Germline V gene sequence: CDR1 DFQATT, CDR2 SNEGSKA (reference sequence). J lost 6 bases, V lost 2 bases, and 7 bases had no gene match. The CDR3 spans 13 residues. CDR3 in amino acids: CSARRLAISEQYF. In DNA form, the CDR3 reads TGCAGTGCTAGACGACTAGCCATCTCCGAGCAGTACTTC.

The V call is TRBV12-5, the J call TRBJ1-1; D is unclear. The length of the CDR3 is 15 residues. V lost 0 bases and J 0 bases, leaving 8 bases between the germline ends. Germline V gene sequence: CDR1 LGHNT, CDR2 FRNRAP. Here the CDR3 reads CASGLVLRMNTEAFF. Here the CDR3 DNA reads TGTGCTAGTGGTTTGGTACTCCGGATGAACACTGAAGCTTTCTTT. Based on the CDR3 plus reference TRBV12-5 and TRBJ1-1, the full variable domain is DARVTQTPRHKVTEMGQEVTMRCQPILGHNTVFWYRQTMMQGLELLAYFRNRAPLDDSGMPKDRFSAEMPDATLATLKIQPSEPRDSAVYFCASGLVLRMNTEAFFGQGTRLTVV.

This clonotype was seen a few times. The CDR3 loop is CASSHPQGAIYYEQYF. For the CDR3, the DNA is TGTGCCAGCAGCCACCCACAGGGGGCGATTTATTACGAGCAGTACTTC. The chain has TRBV12-3 or TRBV12-4 and TRBJ2-7, with 9 bases lining up with TRBD1. The CDR3 covers 16 residues. V was pared by 6 bases and J by 4 bases, with 13 bases of the junction left unmatched.

The chain combines TRBV4-2 with TRBJ2-5; possibly TRBD1 or TRBD2 for D (6 bases each). With 2 bases removed from V and 3 bases from J, the gap between germline ends came to 7 bases. Germline CDR1 LGHNA, CDR2 YNFKEQ. This CDR3 region has 13 residues. The chain's CDR3 is CASSQRGEETQYF. The CDR3 region has the DNA TGTGCCAGCAGCCAAAGGGGGGAAGAGACCCAGTACTTC.

In its sample, this clonotype was seen a few times. The gene calls are TRBV12-3 or TRBV12-4 and TRBJ2-7; 9 nucleotides align to TRBD1. Unmatched junction bases numbered 8, after V lost 5 bases and J lost 3 bases. There are 15 residues in the CDR3. For the CDR3, the DNA is TGTGCCAGCAGTCAACCGGGACAGGGCAACTACGAGCAGTACTTC. Its translation: CASSQPGQGNYEQYF.

In this sample, this clonotype turned up a few times. The chain links TRBV7-8 to TRBJ2-1; TRBD1 matches at 10 bases. CDR3 length: 17 amino acids. Germline CDR1 SGHVS, CDR2 FQNEAQ. V shed 2 bases and J 2 bases; nucleotides not matched to a gene: 6. The CDR3 is CASSLLKGQGPYNEQFF. In DNA form, the CDR3 reads TGTGCCAGCAGCTTACTCAAGGGACAGGGGCCCTACAATGAGCAGTTCTTC. The full variable domain, with the rest looked up from reference TRBV7-8 and TRBJ2-1, is GAGVSQSPRYKVAKRGQDVALRCDPISGHVSLFWYQQALGQGPEFLTYFQNEAQLDKSGLPSDRFFAERPEGSVSTLKIQRTQQEDSAVYLCASSLLKGQGPYNEQFFGPGTRLTVL.

The count of this clonotype is one. This chain links TRBV9 with TRBJ2-3, with a possible D match to TRBD1 (6 bases). V shed 0 bases and J shed 0 bases, with 11 bases lying between them. Germline lookup yields CDR1 SGDLS and CDR2 YYNGEE. The CDR3 runs to 16 residues. The CDR3 nucleotides read TGTGCCAGCAGCGTAGAGGGGGTGACTAGCACAGATACGCAGTATTTT. Its translation is CASSVEGVTSTDTQYF.

Note on this clonotype: Germline and junction disagree at one end, which may indicate a read error. The chain couples TRBV9 to TRBJ1-1; D unclear. The CDR3 consists of 17 residues. Germline V gene sequence: CDR1 SGDLS, CDR2 YYNGEE. This CDR3 is CASSPTLIRTPNNEAFF. CDR3 DNA sequence: TGTGCCAGCAGCCCTACTCTAATCAGGACTCCGAACAATGAAGCTTTCTTT.

V and J are TRBV19 and TRBJ2-7; TRBD1 or TRBD2 may be the D gene (5 bases each). The V end lost 5 bases, the J end lost 4 bases, and 12 bases lay between the germline ends. The CDR3 is made up of 13 amino acids. CDR1 is LNHDA, CDR2 SQIVND, per germline (reference sequence). This CDR3 is CASSEGRRYEQYF. DNA for the CDR3: TGTGCCAGTAGTGAGGGGCGCAGGTACGAGCAGTACTTC. Drawing the rest from reference TRBV19 and TRBJ2-7, the complete variable domain is DGGITQSPKYLFRKEGQNVTLSCEQNLNHDAMYWYRQDPGQGLRLIYYSQIVNDFQKGDIAEGYSVSREKKESFPLTVTSAQKNPTAFYLCASSEGRRYEQYFGPGTRLTVT.

This clonotype was counted only a few times. The chain has TRBV10-3 and TRBJ2-3; D not resolved. The CDR3 covers 13 residues. Germline-derived CDR1 and CDR2 are ENHRY and SYGVKD. V lost 6 bases and J lost 2, with 9 bases in between. CDR3: CAISGVTTDTQYF. The CDR3 region has the DNA TGTGCCATCAGCGGTGTTACCACAGATACGCAGTATTTT.

A note on this clonotype: Sequence at one end of the junction differs from germline and may be a read error. The chain links TRBV15 to TRBJ2-5; possibly TRBD1 or TRBD2 for D (5 bases each). Germline CDR1 is LNHNV and CDR2 is YYDKDF (reference sequence). This CDR3 has 15 amino acids. The CDR3 region is CATSRSEGVWETKYF. CDR3 sequence (DNA): TGTGCCACCAGCAGATCTGAAGGGGTTTGGGAGACCAAGTACTTC.

The genes are TRBV19 and TRBJ2-7; 7 bases are shared with TRBD2. The ends lost 6 bases at V and 0 bases at J; junction bases unmatched: 5. CDR1 and CDR2 from the germline V gene are LNHDA and SQIVND (reference sequence). The CDR3 totals 14 residues. The CDR3 DNA follows: TGTGCCAGTAGGGACGGCGGGAGCTCCTACGAGCAGTACTTC. Protein sequence: CASRDGGSSYEQYF.

The rearrangement uses TRBV12-3 or TRBV12-4 and TRBJ1-1; TRBD1 aligns across 7 bases. V was pared by 5 bases and J by 5 bases, with 8 bases of the junction left unmatched. The CDR3 runs 14 residues. This chain's CDR3 is CASSPRDRRTEAFF. The DNA of the CDR3 is TGTGCCAGCAGTCCGAGGGACAGAAGGACTGAAGCTTTCTTT.

The chain couples TRBV5-1 to TRBJ2-7; TRBD1 agrees at 12 bases. V lost 3 bases to trimming and J lost 5 bases; unmatched junction nucleotides: 3. Germline CDR1 and CDR2: SGHRS and YFSETQ. The CDR3 contains 14 residues. CDR3 loop: CASSWGQGANEQYF. CDR3 coding DNA: TGCGCCAGCAGCTGGGGACAGGGGGCAAACGAGCAGTACTTC.

The J gene is TRBJ2-7, the V gene TRBV5-1; D perhaps matches TRBD1 (6 bases). V gave up 2 bases and J gave up 2 bases, with 14 bases separating them. There are 15 residues in the CDR3. CDR1 SGHRS and CDR2 YFSETQ come from the germline V gene. CDR3 protein: CASSLRSAGAYEQYF. CDR3 nucleotide sequence: TGCGCCAGCAGCTTAAGGAGCGCAGGGGCCTACGAGCAGTACTTC.

This clonotype was seen only a few times. This chain connects TRBV9 to TRBJ1-2; TRBD1 agrees at 8 bases. The V segment lost 4 bases and the J segment 7 bases; nucleotides outside the gene matches: 3. The CDR3 consists of 12 residues. Germline loops: CDR1 SGDLS, CDR2 YYNGEE. CDR3 residues: CASSQGATGYTF. In DNA, the CDR3 is TGTGCCAGCAGCCAGGGGGCGACTGGCTACACCTTC. The whole variable domain, remainder taken from reference TRBV9 and TRBJ1-2, is DSGVTQTPKHLITATGQRVTLRCSPRSGDLSVYWYQQSLDQGLQFLIQYYNGEERAKGNILERFSAQQFPDLHSELNLSSLELGDSALYFCASSQGATGYTFGSGTRLTVV.